This T cell receptor (beta chain) originates from a study of blood T cell repertoires in COVID-19. Study information: Material from acute and convalescent COVID-19 was sourced from the United States, Italy and Spain. In each case, the material was cDNA or gDNA derived from T cells, B-cell-depleted T cells, or PBMCs.

This CDR3 spans 15 amino acids. Germline-derived CDR1 and CDR2 are SGHDT and YYEEEE. Trimming removed 0 bases from V and 4 bases from J, with 13 bases in between. Patients at the Seattle site were enrolled during active infection and followed longitudinally. Per the authors' pipeline: Amplified reference gene primers provided the basis for estimating nucleated cell counts. TCRdb's copy holds only in-frame clones and misses some; the assay was immunoSEQ multiplex PCR. The V and J calls and clone size come from that table; D and trimming were worked out from the DNA. The sample lists about 50,000 clones, 65% to 85% seen once, with around a quarter in the top ten.

The source material was peripheral blood. The rearrangement uses TRBV5-6 and TRBJ1-1; a weak D match, TRBD1 (6 bases). This receptor was identified in a woman older than 75 with COVID-19, enrolled during active disease. In DNA form, the CDR3 reads TGTGCCAGCAGCTTGGTAGACAGGATGGTCACTGAAGCTTTCTTT. As protein: CASSLVDRMVTEAFF.